A single sample gave rise to the 20 T cell receptor beta chains below, sequenced in a study of cytomegalovirus exposure and HLA in healthy donors (dated by TCRdb to 2016 to 2017). Libraries were prepared through the immunoSEQ multiplex PCR assay. The multiplex PCR relied on a mix of 60 forward primers for TCR Vbeta segments and 13 reverse primers for TCR Jbeta segments. TCRdb obtained this table from immuneACCESS and retained in-frame rearrangements with V and J assigned. These tables miss some clones; where compared with another copy, unresolved V genes account for less than half of the shortfall, and the remainder is unexplained. The sample table lists under 200,000 clones, 12% of them with a count of one. The ten top clones hold 7.8% of the sample. The sequenced sample consisted of PBMCs. The receptors originated from a man aged 50-59 years in good health and CMV-seropositive.

This chain uses TRBV6-5 with TRBJ1-2; perhaps TRBD1 as D (5 bases). CDR1 MNHEY and CDR2 SVGAGI come from the germline V gene. Trimming stripped 0 bases from V and 8 bases from J, with 13 bases between. CDR3 length: 14 residues. In nucleotides, the CDR3 is TGTGCCAGCAGTTACTCGGGGCAGAGGTCCGGCTACACCTTC. Protein: CASSYSGQRSGYTF.

The V gene is TRBV7-3, the J gene TRBJ2-5, with D maybe TRBD1 (6 bases). V dropped 5 bases and J dropped 5 bases, with 15 bases sitting between them. The length of the CDR3 is 14 residues. In germline, CDR1 is SGHTA, CDR2 FQGTGA. For the CDR3, the DNA is TGTGCCAGCAGCCTATGGGCAGGGGAGGAGACCCAGTACTTC. Its protein product is CASSLWAGEETQYF.

There are a few counts of this clone. The chain couples TRBV27 to TRBJ2-7; 8 bases match TRBD1. Looked up from germline, CDR1 is MNHEY and CDR2 is SMNVEV (reference sequence). Trimming removed 7 bases from V and 1 base from J; junction bases left unmatched: 9. This CDR3 spans 15 amino acids. The CDR3 DNA reads as TGTGCCAGCATGCAGACAGGGGCCAGTTCCTACGAGCAGTACGTC. Translation gives CASMQTGASSYEQYV.

This clone appeared many times. This chain uses TRBV6-6 with TRBJ2-1; D uncertain. Trimming stripped 0 bases from V and 2 bases from J, with 11 bases between. The CDR3 totals 16 residues. CDR1 is MNHNY and CDR2 is SVGAGI in the germline V gene (reference sequence). The CDR3 coding sequence is TGTGCCAGCAGTTACTCAAGCGAACTACCCTACAATGAGCAGTTCTTC. Amino acid sequence: CASSYSSELPYNEQFF.

This clone appeared a few times. J is TRBJ2-6 and V is TRBV9, with TRBD2 matching over 11 bases. The germline V gene encodes CDR1 SGDLS and CDR2 YYNGEE. V lost 6 bases and J lost 2; bases outside the gene matches: 7. The length of the CDR3 is 17 residues. For the CDR3, the DNA is TGTGCCAGCACCCTTAATAGCGGGGGGGCTGGGGCCAACGTCCTGACTTTC. Its protein product is CASTLNSGGAGANVLTF.

This clone showed up just a few times. The chain carries TRBV11-3 and TRBJ1-2, with D perhaps TRBD1 (6 bases). With 5 bases removed from V and 3 bases from J, the gap between germline ends came to 16 bases. CDR1 is SGHNT, CDR2 YENEEA, per germline. The CDR3 runs 15 residues. DNA for the CDR3: TGTGCCAGCAGCCCGTCTGGGGGCACGGACTATGGCTACACCTTC. Encoded protein: CASSPSGGTDYGYTF.

This clone was picked up a small number of times. The CDR3 nucleotides read TGTGCCAGCAGCGGCCGGGACACAGATACGCAGTATTTT. Its translation: CASSGRDTDTQYF. This sequence joins TRBV9 and TRBJ2-3, with D perhaps TRBD2 (5 bases). The V end lost 3 bases, the J end lost 2 bases, and 7 bases lay between the germline ends. Germline CDR1 reads SGDLS; CDR2 reads YYNGEE. This CDR3 contains 13 residues.

The chain links TRBV29-1 to TRBJ2-5, with 8 bases that match TRBD2. The V gene end was trimmed by 5 bases and the J gene end by 5 bases; junction bases not matched to a gene: 7. This CDR3 is built from 13 residues. Germline-derived CDR1 and CDR2 are SQVTM and ANQGSEA. The CDR3 nucleotides are TGCAGCGTTTCGGGGGGGCAGGGGGAGACCCAGTACTTC. Translation gives CSVSGGQGETQYF.

The chain carries TRBV15 and TRBJ2-1; 11 bases match TRBD2. V was clipped by 0 bases and J by 8 bases; unmatched bases: 3. Germline CDR1 LNHNV, CDR2 YYDKDF (reference sequence). The CDR3 length is 15 residues. CDR3 DNA sequence: TGTGCCACCAGCAGAGAGACTAGCGGGACTGATGAGCAGTTCTTC. As protein: CATSRETSGTDEQFF. Full variable domain (rest looked up from reference TRBV15 and TRBJ2-1): DAMVIQNPRYQVTQFGKPVTLSCSQTLNHNVMYWYQQKSSQAPKLLFHYYDKDFNNEADTPDNFQSRRPNTSFCFLDIRSPGLGDTAMYLCATSRETSGTDEQFFGPGTRLTVL.

The genes are TRBV19 and TRBJ1-2; D is possibly TRBD1 (5 bases). Looked up from germline, CDR1 is LNHDA and CDR2 is SQIVND (reference sequence). The CDR3 has 13 amino acids. The V and J ends lost 9 bases and 8 bases respectively, with 19 bases between them. DNA of the CDR3: TGTGCCAGCCAACTTGGGCAGGGTCGGGGCTACACCTTC. This encodes CASQLGQGRGYTF.

The chain joins TRBV25-1 to TRBJ1-2, with 7 bases that match TRBD1. Germline V CDR1 and CDR2: MGHDK, SYGVNS. The CDR3 has 15 amino acids. With 8 bases clipped from V and 4 bases from J, the junction kept 13 bases outside the gene matches. DNA for the CDR3: TGTGCCAGCCGTCCTACAGGGGAAGTGAGCTATGGCTACACCTTC. This translates into CASRPTGEVSYGYTF.

This clone was seen more than once but under ten times. The chain combines TRBV7-9 with TRBJ2-5, with 12 bases identical to TRBD2. The V gene's germline CDR1 is SEHNR and CDR2 FQNEAQ (reference sequence). V lost 2 bases, J lost 5 bases, and 3 bases stayed unmatched. There are 15 residues in the CDR3. The CDR3 sequence: CASSLTSGGTETQYF. The CDR3 region has the DNA TGTGCCAGCAGCTTAACTAGCGGGGGGACTGAGACCCAGTACTTC. Full variable domain (outside the CDR3, taken from reference TRBV7-9 and TRBJ2-5): DTGVSQNPRHKITKRGQNVTFRCDPISEHNRLYWYRQTLGQGPEFLTYFQNEAQLEKSRLLSDRFSAERPKGSFSTLEIQRTEQGDSAMYLCASSLTSGGTETQYFGPGTRLLVL.

Notes on this clone: The junction departs from germline at one end; a sequencing error may be responsible. This sequence joins TRBV29-1 and TRBJ2-3, with 9 bases that match TRBD2. The V gene's germline CDR1 is SQVTM and CDR2 ANQGSEA. CDR3 size: 15 residues. The CDR3 reads CSVEEGRGGTDAQYF. In DNA, the CDR3 is TGCAGCGTTGAAGAGGGGCGGGGGGGCACAGATGCGCAGTATTTT.

This clone was counted between two and nine times. CDR3 residues: CASSLGPNNEQFF. Here the CDR3 DNA reads TGTGCCAGCAGCCTGGGCCCAAACAATGAGCAGTTCTTC. This rearrangement joins TRBV7-2 to TRBJ2-1; D unclear. The CDR3 consists of 13 residues. Per the germline V gene, CDR1 is SGHTA and CDR2 is FQGNSA. Trimming removed 5 bases at V and 5 bases at J, with 10 bases between.

The chain has TRBV5-1 and TRBJ1-1; D perhaps matches TRBD1 (6 bases). CDR1 and CDR2 (germline): SGHRS, YFSETQ. The CDR3 spans 15 residues. V was cut by 3 bases and J by 5 bases, with 17 bases left in between. For the CDR3, the DNA is TGCGCCAGCAGCTCCAACACAGGAAGGGGGACTGAAGCTTTCTTT. Its protein product is CASSSNTGRGTEAFF. Full variable domain (remainder filled in from reference TRBV5-1 and TRBJ1-1): KAGVTQTPRYLIKTRGQQVTLSCSPISGHRSVSWYQQTPGQGLQFLFEYFSETQRNKGNFPGRFSGRQFSNSRSEMNVSTLELGDSALYLCASSSNTGRGTEAFFGQGTRLTVV.

This clone was seen a few times. The chain combines TRBV29-1 with TRBJ2-3, with a possible D match to TRBD1 (6 bases). V lost 1 base and J lost 1, with 12 bases in between. Germline-derived CDR1 and CDR2 are SQVTM and ANQGSEA. This CDR3 has 15 amino acids. The CDR3 sequence is CSVEARRQGTDTQYF. CDR3 DNA: TGCAGCGTTGAAGCTAGGAGACAGGGCACAGATACGCAGTATTTT.

This chain's CDR3 is CASSWTGSGNTIYF. The CDR3 nucleotides read TGTGCCAGCAGCTGGACAGGGTCTGGAAACACCATATATTTT. This chain joins TRBV7-2 and TRBJ1-3; 8 bases are shared with TRBD1. V was clipped by 4 bases and J by 1 base; unmatched bases: 0. The CDR3 has 14 residues. Germline V gives CDR1 SGHTA, CDR2 FQGNSA.

This clone was counted a few times. The rearrangement joins TRBV6-6 to TRBJ2-7; maybe TRBD1 (5 bases). The CDR3 contains 15 residues. V was trimmed by 0 bases and J by 5 bases, leaving 14 bases between them. Germline assignment: CDR1 MNHNY and CDR2 SVGAGI (reference sequence). As DNA, the CDR3 is TGTGCCAGCAGTTACTCGAGCCGGACACCCGACGAGCAGTACTTC. It translates to CASSYSSRTPDEQYF.

This clone was detected a few times. CDR3 coding DNA: TGTGCCAGCAGCAAAAAGAGGTACCAGCCCTACGAGCAGTACGTC. Its translation: CASSKKRYQPYEQYV. The J gene is TRBJ2-7, the V gene TRBV21-1; the table's D call, TRBD2, has no DNA check behind it. TRBV21-1 is a recognized pseudogene. CDR3 size: 15 residues.

This clone was seen once. An end of the junction does not agree with germline; a read error may underlie this. The chain uses TRBV6-1 and TRBJ2-3, with D possibly matching TRBD2 (5 bases). Germline CDR1 and CDR2: MNHNS and SASEGT. The CDR3 is made up of 18 amino acids. CDR3 in DNA: TGTGCCAGCAGGGAAGGTCGGGGAGTGACTCCCCACACAGATACGCAGTATTTT. Its protein is CASREGRGVTPHTDTQYF.